This T cell receptor (beta chain) was documented in a study of T cells in Graves' hyperthyroidism and ophthalmopathy. Study results and limitations: Ophthalmopathy and stable hyperthyroidism were told apart by a 13 V-J model.

Note on this clonotype: Its antigen is undetermined.

RNA transcripts yielded amplified TCR beta CDR3 regions. First-round RT-PCR with HTBI primers amplified the TCR CDR3 region. TCRdb reprocessed the multiplex PCR reads via MiXCR and lists one record per CDR3 protein. Of around 580,000 distinct CDR3 sequences in the sample, approximately 15% are singletons; the top ten hold roughly 18%. This receptor was taken from a woman aged 18-29 years with Graves' hyperthyroidism. Sequencing was done on a sample of blood.

CDR3 DNA sequence: TGTGCCAGCAGCTTAAAAACTAGCGGGGGGGCCACAGATACGCAGTATTTT. Its protein is CASSLKTSGGATDTQYF. The chain uses TRBV7-2 and TRBJ2-3, with 13 bases that match TRBD2. With V trimmed by 2 bases and J by 2 bases, 4 bases remained unmatched. This CDR3 is built from 17 residues. The germline V gene has CDR1 SGHTA and CDR2 FQGNSA.